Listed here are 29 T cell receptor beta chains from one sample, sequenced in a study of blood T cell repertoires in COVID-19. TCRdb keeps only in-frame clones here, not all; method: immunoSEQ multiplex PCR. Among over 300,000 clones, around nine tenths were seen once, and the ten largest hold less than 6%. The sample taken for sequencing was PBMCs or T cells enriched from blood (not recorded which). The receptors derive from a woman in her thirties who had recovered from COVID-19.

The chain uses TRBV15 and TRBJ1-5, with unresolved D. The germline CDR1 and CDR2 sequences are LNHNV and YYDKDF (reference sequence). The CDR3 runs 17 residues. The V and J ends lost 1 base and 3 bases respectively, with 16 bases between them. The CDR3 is CATSRGAGPPPNQPQHF. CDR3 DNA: TGTGCCACCAGCAGAGGGGCAGGTCCCCCCCCCAATCAGCCCCAGCATTTT.

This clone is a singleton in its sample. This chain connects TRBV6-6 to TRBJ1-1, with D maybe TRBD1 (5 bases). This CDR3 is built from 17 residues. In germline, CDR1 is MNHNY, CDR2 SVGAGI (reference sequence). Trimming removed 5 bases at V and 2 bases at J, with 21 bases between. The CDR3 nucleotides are TGTGCCAGCAGTCCCCAAGGGGTGGGTCTATTTAACACTGAAGCTTTCTTT. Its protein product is CASSPQGVGLFNTEAFF.

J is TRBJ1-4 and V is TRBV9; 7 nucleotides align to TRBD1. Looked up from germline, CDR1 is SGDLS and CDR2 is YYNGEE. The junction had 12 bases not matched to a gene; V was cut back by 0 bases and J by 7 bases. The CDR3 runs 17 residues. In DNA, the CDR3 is TGTGCCAGCAGCGTAGGGCTTTCCGGGTCAGGGGGTGAAAAACTGTTTTTT. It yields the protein CASSVGLSGSGGEKLFF.

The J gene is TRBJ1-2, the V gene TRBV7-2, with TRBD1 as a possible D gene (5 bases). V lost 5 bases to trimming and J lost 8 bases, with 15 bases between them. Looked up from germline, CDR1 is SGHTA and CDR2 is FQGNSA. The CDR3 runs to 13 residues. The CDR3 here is CASSRQTGYGYTF. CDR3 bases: TGTGCCAGCAGCAGACAGACGGGCTACGGCTACACCTTC.

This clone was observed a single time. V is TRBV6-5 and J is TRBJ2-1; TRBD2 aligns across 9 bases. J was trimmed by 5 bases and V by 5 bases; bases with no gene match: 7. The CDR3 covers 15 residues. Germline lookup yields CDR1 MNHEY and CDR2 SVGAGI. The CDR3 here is CASSRGLAPNNEQFF. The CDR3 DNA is TGTGCCAGCAGTCGGGGACTAGCCCCCAACAATGAGCAGTTCTTC.

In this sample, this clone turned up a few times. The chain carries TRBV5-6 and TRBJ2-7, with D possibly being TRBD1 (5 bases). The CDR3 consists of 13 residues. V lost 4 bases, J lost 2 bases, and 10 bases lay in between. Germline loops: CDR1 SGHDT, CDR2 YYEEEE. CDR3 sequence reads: CASSRGRTYEQYF. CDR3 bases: TGTGCCAGCAGCAGGGGCCGAACCTACGAGCAGTACTTC.

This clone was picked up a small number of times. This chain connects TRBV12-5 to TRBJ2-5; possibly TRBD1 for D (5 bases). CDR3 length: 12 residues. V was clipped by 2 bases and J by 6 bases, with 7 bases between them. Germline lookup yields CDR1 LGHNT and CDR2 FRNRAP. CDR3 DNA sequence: TGTGCTAGTGGTTTGCAGGGAAAGACCCAGTACTTC. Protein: CASGLQGKTQYF.

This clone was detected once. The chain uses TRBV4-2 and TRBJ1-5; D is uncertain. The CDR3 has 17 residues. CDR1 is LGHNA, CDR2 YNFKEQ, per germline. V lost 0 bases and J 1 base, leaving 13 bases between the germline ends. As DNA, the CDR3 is TGTGCCAGCAGCCAAGATAACGGGTACTCAAGCAATCAGCCCCAGCATTTT. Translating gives CASSQDNGYSSNQPQHF.

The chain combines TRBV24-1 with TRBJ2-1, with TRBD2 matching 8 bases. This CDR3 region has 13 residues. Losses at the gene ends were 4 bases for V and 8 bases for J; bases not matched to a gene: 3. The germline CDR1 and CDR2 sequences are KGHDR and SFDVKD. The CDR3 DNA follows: TGTGCCACCAGTGACTCGGGACTAGATGAGCAGTTCTTC. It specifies CATSDSGLDEQFF.

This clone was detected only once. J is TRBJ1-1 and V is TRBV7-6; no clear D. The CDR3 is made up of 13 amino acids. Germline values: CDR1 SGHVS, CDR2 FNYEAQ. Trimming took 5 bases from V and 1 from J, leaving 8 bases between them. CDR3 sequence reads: CASSQDTNTEAFF. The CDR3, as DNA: TGTGCCAGCAGCCAAGACACGAACACTGAAGCTTTCTTT. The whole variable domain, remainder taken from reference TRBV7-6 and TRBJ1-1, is GAGVSQSPRYKVTKRGQDVALRCDPISGHVSLYWYRQALGQGPEFLTYFNYEAQQDKSGLPNDRFSAERPEGSISTLTIQRTEQRDSAMYRCASSQDTNTEAFFGQGTRLTVV.

The CDR3 DNA sequence: TGTGCCAGCAGCTACGGGATCCTCTCTGGAAACACCATATATTTT. This encodes CASSYGILSGNTIYF. The gene calls are TRBV11-2 and TRBJ1-3; D call uncertain. V lost 4 bases and J lost 0, with 10 bases in between. Germline CDR1 reads SGHAT; CDR2 reads FQNNGV. This CDR3 has 15 amino acids.

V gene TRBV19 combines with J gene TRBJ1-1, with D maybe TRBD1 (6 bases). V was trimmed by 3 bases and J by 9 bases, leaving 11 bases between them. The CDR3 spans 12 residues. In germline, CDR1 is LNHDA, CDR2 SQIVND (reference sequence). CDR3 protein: CASSIGQGKAFF. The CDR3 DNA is TGTGCCAGTAGTATTGGGCAGGGGAAAGCTTTCTTT.

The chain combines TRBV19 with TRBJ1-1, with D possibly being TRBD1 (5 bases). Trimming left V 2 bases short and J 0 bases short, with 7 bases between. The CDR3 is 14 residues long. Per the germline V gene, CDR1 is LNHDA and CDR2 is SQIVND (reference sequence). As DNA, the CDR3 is TGTGCCAGTAGTATAAGGGGTTTGAACACTGAAGCTTTCTTT. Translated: CASSIRGLNTEAFF. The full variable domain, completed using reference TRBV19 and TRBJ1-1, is DGGITQSPKYLFRKEGQNVTLSCEQNLNHDAMYWYRQDPGQGLRLIYYSQIVNDFQKGDIAEGYSVSREKKESFPLTVTSAQKNPTAFYLCASSIRGLNTEAFFGQGTRLTVV.

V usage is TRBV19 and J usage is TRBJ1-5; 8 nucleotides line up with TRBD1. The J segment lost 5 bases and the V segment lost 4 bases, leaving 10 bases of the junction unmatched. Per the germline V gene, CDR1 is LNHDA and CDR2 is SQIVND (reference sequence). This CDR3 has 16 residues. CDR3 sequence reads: CASSTPGQGAYQPQHF. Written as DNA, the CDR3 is TGTGCCAGTAGTACGCCCGGACAGGGAGCCTATCAGCCCCAGCATTTT.

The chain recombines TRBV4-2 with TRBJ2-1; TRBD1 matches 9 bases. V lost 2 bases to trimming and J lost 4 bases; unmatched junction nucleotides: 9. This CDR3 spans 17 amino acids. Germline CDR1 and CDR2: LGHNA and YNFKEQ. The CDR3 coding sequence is TGTGCCAGCAGCCAACTTACAGGGGGCCTGGGGTACAATGAGCAGTTCTTC. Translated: CASSQLTGGLGYNEQFF.

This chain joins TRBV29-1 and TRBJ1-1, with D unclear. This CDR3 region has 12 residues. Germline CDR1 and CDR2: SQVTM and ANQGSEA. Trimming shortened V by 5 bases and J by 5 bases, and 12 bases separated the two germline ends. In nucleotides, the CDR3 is TGCAGCGTTTCTTTTCGGGAAACTGAAGCTTTCTTT. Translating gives CSVSFRETEAFF. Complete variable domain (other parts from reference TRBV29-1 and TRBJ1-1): SAVISQKPSRDICQRGTSLTIQCQVDSQVTMMFWYRQQPGQSLTLIATANQGSEATYESGFVIDKFPISRPNLTFSTLTVSNMSPEDSSIYLCSVSFRETEAFFGQGTRLTVV.

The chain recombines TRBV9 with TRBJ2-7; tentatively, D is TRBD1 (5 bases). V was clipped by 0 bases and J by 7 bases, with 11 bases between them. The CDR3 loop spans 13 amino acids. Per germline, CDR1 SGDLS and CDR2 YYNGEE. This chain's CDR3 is CASSVEGKEEQYF. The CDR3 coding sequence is TGTGCCAGCAGCGTAGAGGGGAAGGAAGAGCAGTACTTC.

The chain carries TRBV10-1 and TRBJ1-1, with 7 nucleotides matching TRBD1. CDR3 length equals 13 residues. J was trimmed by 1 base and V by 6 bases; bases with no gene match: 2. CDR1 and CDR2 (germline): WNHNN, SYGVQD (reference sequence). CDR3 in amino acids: CASREGANTEAFF. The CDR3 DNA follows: TGCGCCAGCAGGGAGGGGGCGAACACTGAAGCTTTCTTT.

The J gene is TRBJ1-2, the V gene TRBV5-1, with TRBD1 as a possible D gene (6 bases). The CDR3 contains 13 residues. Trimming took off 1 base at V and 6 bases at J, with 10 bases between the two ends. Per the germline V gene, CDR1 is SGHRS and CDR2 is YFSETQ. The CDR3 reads CASSLKAGDGYTF. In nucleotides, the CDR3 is TGCGCCAGCAGCTTGAAGGCAGGGGATGGCTACACCTTC.

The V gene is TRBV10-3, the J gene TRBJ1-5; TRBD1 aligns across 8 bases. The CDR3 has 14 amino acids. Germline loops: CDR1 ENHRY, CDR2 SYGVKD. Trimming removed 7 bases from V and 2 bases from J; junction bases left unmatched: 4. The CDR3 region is CAIIGDRRNQPQHF. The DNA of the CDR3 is TGTGCCATCATCGGGGACAGGCGCAATCAGCCCCAGCATTTT.

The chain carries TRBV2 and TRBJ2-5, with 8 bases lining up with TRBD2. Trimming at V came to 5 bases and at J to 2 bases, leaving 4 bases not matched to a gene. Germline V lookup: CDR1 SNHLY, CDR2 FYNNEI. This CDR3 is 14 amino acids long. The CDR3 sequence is CASSSQRGQETQYF. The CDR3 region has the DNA TGTGCCAGCAGTTCCCAGCGGGGGCAAGAGACCCAGTACTTC.

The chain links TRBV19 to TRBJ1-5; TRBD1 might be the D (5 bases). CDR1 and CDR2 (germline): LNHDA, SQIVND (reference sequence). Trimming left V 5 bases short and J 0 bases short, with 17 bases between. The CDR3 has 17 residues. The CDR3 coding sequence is TGTGCCAGTAGTCCCCTGGCAGGGTTTCGTAGCAATCAGCCCCAGCATTTT. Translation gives CASSPLAGFRSNQPQHF.

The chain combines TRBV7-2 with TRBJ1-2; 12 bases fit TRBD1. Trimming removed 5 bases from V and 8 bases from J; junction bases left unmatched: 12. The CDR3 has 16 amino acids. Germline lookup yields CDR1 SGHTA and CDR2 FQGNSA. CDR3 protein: CASSPSPGQGAQGYTF. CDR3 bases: TGTGCCAGCAGCCCCAGCCCGGGACAGGGGGCGCAAGGCTACACCTTC.

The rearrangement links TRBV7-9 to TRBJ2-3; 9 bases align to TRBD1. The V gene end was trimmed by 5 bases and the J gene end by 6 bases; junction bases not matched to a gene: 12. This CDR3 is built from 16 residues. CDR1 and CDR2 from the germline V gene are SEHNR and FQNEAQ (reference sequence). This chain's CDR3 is CASSVGTGPTGDTQYF. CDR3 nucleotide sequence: TGTGCCAGCAGCGTCGGGACAGGGCCAACGGGTGATACGCAGTATTTT. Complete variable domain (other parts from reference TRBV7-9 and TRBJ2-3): DTGVSQNPRHKITKRGQNVTFRCDPISEHNRLYWYRQTLGQGPEFLTYFQNEAQLEKSRLLSDRFSAERPKGSFSTLEIQRTEQGDSAMYLCASSVGTGPTGDTQYFGPGTRLTVL.

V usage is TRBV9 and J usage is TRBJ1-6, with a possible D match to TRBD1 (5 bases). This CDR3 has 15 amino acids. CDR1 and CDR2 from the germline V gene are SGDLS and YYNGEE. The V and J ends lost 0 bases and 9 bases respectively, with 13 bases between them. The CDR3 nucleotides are TGTGCCAGCAGCGTAGTTGGACACCCGGGTTCACCCCTCCACTTT. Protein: CASSVVGHPGSPLHF.

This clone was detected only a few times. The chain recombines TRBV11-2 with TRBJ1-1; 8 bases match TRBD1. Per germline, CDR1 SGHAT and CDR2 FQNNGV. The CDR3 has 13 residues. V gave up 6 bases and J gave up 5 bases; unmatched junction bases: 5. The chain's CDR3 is CASRRTGGTEAFF. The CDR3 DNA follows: TGTGCCAGCAGACGCACAGGGGGGACTGAAGCTTTCTTT. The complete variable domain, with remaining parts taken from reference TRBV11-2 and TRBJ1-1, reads EAGVAQSPRYKIIEKRQSVAFWCNPISGHATLYWYQQILGQGPKLLIQFQNNGVVDDSQLPKDRFSAERLKGVDSTLKIQPAKLEDSAVYLCASRRTGGTEAFFGQGTRLTVV.

CDR3 coding DNA: TGCGCCAGCAGGAGGTCTGAGAGTGAAAAACTGTTTTTT. This codes for CASRRSESEKLFF. The chain is built from TRBV5-1 and TRBJ1-4; D not resolved. V lost 5 bases and J lost 7, with 12 bases in between. The CDR3 extends over 13 amino acids. Germline V gene lookup returns CDR1 SGHRS and CDR2 YFSETQ.

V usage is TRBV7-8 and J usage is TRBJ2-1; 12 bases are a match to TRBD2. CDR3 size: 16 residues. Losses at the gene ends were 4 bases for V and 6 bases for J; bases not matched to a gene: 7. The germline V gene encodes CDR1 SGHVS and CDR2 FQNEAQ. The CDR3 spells CASSYPSGGVFNEQFF. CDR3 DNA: TGTGCCAGCAGCTATCCTAGCGGGGGGGTATTCAATGAGCAGTTCTTC.

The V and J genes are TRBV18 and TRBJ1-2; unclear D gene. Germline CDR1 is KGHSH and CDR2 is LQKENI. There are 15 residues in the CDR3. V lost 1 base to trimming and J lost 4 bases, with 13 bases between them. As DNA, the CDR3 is TGTGCCAGCTCACCACGTAGCGGTGGCGGCTATGGCTACACCTTC. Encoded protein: CASSPRSGGGYGYTF.